Listed below are T cell receptor beta chains from one sample, sequenced in a study of shared clonotypes between healthy human individuals. Here immunoSEQ multiplex PCR was the method, and the copy in TCRdb shows in-frame clones only, minus some. The data hold about 1,500,000 clones, with roughly 97% observed a single time. The sample comprised naive CD4+ T cells sorted from blood. Receptors were obtained from a man in his thirties or forties in good health. The CDR3 runs from the conserved cysteine through the conserved F or W. The D gene is left open where the match is weak. Clone sizes are given selectively: once, few, many, or a class where the clone is expanded.

cdr3_nt cdr3_aa j_call clone_size v_call d_call
TGTGCCAGCAGTTTCAGGGTAGCCAAAAACATTCAGTACTTC CASSFRVAKNIQYF TRBJ2-4 NA TRBV28 NA
TGTGCCAGCATCAGGAAATCCAGGGGGCCAGATACGCAGTATTTT CASIRKSRGPDTQYF TRBJ2-3 NA TRBV5-6 TRBD1
TGTGCCAGCAGCTTAGCGCGCCAGGGAAGGCAGTTACGCGAGCAGTACTTC CASSLARQGRQLREQYF TRBJ2-7 NA TRBV7-2 NA
TGTGCCAGCAGCCGGGACCTCAACAATCAGCCCCAGCATTTT CASSRDLNNQPQHF TRBJ1-5 few TRBV7-2 NA
TGTGCTAGTGTCTCTGTCCAGGGGCTGAACACTGAAGCTTTCTTT CASVSVQGLNTEAFF TRBJ1-1 NA TRBV12-5 NA
TGTGCCAGCAGCTTAGCTAGCGGGAGTAGAATAGATACGCAGTATTTT CASSLASGSRIDTQYF TRBJ2-3 NA TRBV7-2 TRBD2
TGTGCCAGCAGTTTGGCGGACAGGGTCACTGAAGCTTTCTTT CASSLADRVTEAFF TRBJ1-1 NA TRBV27 TRBD1
TGCGCCAGCAGCCAAGTTTACGGTCCGGAAGAGACCCAGTACTTC CASSQVYGPEETQYF TRBJ2-5 NA TRBV4-3 NA
TGTGCCAGCAGCTTGGTAACAGCGACCGTCTACAATGAGCAGTTCTTC CASSLVTATVYNEQFF TRBJ2-1 NA TRBV5-4 NA
TGCGCCAGCAGCTTAACTAGCGGGAGTTCGGATACGCAGTATTTT CASSLTSGSSDTQYF TRBJ2-3 NA TRBV5-1 TRBD2
TGTGCCAGCAGCGAGACTGGACTGGGAACAAATGAGCAGTTCTTC CASSETGLGTNEQFF TRBJ2-1 once TRBV11-2 NA
TGTGCCAGCAGTACAACTAGCGCGACCGGGGAGCTGTTTTTT CASSTTSATGELFF TRBJ2-2 NA TRBV25-1 TRBD2
TGTGCCAGCAGCGGGACTAGCGGGAGGGGAGTTGCCCAGTACTTC CASSGTSGRGVAQYF TRBJ2-5 once TRBV11-2 TRBD2
TGCGCCAGCAGCTTGGAGGGGGACAGGGTTGGCACTGAAGCTTTCTTT CASSLEGDRVGTEAFF TRBJ1-1 NA TRBV5-1 TRBD1
TGTGCCAGCAGCCTCCAGCGACAGGCCAACTCCTACGAGCAGTACTTC CASSLQRQANSYEQYF TRBJ2-7 NA TRBV4-2 NA
TGTGCCACCAGCAGAGTTCAAGGGACGAACACTGAAGCTTTCTTT CATSRVQGTNTEAFF TRBJ1-1 NA TRBV15 NA
TGTGCCAGCAACCAAGTGGACTACTATGGCTACACCTTC CASNQVDYYGYTF TRBJ1-2 NA TRBV28 NA
TGTGCCAGCTCACCTATACCGACAGGGCCGAACACTGAAGCTTTCTTT CASSPIPTGPNTEAFF TRBJ1-1 NA TRBV18 TRBD1
TGTGCCAGCAGTCACAGACAGGGAGGAAGGAATGAGCAGTTCTTC CASSHRQGGRNEQFF TRBJ2-1 NA TRBV6-5 NA
TGTGCCAGCAGCGGGACTAATTCACCCCTCCACTTT CASSGTNSPLHF TRBJ1-6 once TRBV7-9 NA
TGTGCCAGCAGTTGGCGTAGCGCGGCCTACAATGAGCAGTTCTTC CASSWRSAAYNEQFF TRBJ2-1 NA TRBV6-5 NA
TGTGCCAGCAGGCGACCGGGACTAGCCTACGAGCAGTACTTC CASRRPGLAYEQYF TRBJ2-7 NA TRBV7-2 TRBD2
TGTGCCAGCAGCCTGAACTGGGGGAACACTGAAGCTTTCTTT CASSLNWGNTEAFF TRBJ1-1 NA TRBV5-4 NA